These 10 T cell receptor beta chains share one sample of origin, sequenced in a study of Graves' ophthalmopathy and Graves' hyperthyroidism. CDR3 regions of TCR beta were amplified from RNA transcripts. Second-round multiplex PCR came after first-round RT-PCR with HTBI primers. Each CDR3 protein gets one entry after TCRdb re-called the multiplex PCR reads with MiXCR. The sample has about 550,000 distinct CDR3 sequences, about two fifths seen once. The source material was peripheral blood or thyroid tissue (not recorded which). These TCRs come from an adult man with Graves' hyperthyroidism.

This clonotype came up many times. Here the CDR3 reads CASSPLATVPQAFF. The CDR3 DNA sequence: TGTGCCAGCAGCCCCCTTGCGACAGTTCCTCAAGCTTTCTTT. V gene TRBV7-9 combines with J gene TRBJ1-1; perhaps TRBD1 as D (5 bases). The CDR3 runs 14 residues. Germline CDR1 reads SEHNR; CDR2 reads FQNEAQ (reference sequence). Trimming removed 5 bases from V and 9 bases from J, with 19 bases in between.

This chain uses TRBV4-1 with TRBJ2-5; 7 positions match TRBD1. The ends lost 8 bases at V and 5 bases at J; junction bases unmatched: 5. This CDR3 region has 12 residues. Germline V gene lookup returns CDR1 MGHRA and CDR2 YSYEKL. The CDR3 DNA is TGCGCCAGCGAGGACAGGAGGGAGACCCAGTACTTC. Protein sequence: CASEDRRETQYF.

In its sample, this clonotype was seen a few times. This CDR3 reads CASSGPTSGKWQFF. For the CDR3, the DNA is TGTGCCAGCAGTGGGCCGACTAGCGGGAAATGGCAGTTCTTC. V gene TRBV2 combines with J gene TRBJ2-1, with 11 bases fitting TRBD2. This CDR3 region has 14 residues. Germline CDR1 and CDR2: SNHLY and FYNNEI. After removal of 4 bases from V and 12 bases from J, the junction contained 8 bases not matched to a gene.

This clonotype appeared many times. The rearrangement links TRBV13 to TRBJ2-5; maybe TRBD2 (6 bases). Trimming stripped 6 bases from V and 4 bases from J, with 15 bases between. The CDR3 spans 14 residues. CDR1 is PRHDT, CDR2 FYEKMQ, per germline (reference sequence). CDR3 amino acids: CASSWRELGETQYF. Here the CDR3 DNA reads TGTGCCAGCAGTTGGCGGGAACTCGGAGAGACCCAGTACTTC.

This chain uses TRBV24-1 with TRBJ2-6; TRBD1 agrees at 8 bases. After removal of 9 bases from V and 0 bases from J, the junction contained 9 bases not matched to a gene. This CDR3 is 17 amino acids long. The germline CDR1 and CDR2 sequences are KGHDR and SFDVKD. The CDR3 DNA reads TGTGCCACCGAGGGGACAGGACGGGCCTCTGGGGCCAACGTCCTGACTTTC. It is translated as CATEGTGRASGANVLTF.

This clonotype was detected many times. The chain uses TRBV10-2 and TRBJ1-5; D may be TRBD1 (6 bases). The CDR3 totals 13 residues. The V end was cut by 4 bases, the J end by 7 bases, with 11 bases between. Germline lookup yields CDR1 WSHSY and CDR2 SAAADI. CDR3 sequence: CASSGGGKQPQHF. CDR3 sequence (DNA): TGCGCCAGCAGTGGAGGGGGGAAACAGCCCCAGCATTTT.

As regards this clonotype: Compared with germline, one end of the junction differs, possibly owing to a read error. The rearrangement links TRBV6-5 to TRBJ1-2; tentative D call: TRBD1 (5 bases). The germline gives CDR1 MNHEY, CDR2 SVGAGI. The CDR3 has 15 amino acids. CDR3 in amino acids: CASSHGTTSNYGYAF. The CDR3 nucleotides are TGTGCCAGCAGCCATGGGACGACATCGAACTATGGCTACGCCTTC.

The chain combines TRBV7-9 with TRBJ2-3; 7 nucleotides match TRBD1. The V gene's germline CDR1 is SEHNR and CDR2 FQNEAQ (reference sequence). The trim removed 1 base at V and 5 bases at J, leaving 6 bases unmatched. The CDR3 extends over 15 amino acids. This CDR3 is CASSLEQGWGDTQYF. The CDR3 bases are TGTGCCAGCAGCTTAGAACAGGGGTGGGGAGATACGCAGTATTTT.

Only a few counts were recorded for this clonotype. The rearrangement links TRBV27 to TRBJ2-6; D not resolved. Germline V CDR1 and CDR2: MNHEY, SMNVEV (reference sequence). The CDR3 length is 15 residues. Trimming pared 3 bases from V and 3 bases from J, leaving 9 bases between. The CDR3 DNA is TGTGCCAGCAGTTTGCGGTCAAGTGGGGCCAACGTCCTGACTTTC. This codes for CASSLRSSGANVLTF.

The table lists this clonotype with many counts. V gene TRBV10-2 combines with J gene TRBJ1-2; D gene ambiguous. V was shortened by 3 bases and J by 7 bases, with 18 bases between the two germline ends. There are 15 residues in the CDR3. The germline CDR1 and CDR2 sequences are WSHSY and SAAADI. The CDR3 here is CASSELERSLFGYTF. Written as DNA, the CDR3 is TGCGCCAGCAGTGAATTGGAAAGGAGTCTATTTGGCTACACCTTC.